The 14 T cell receptor beta chains given below trace back to one sample, sequenced in a study of blood T cell repertoires in COVID-19. The table came from immunoSEQ multiplex PCR; TCRdb's copy has only in-frame clones and leaves some out. The sample shows over 250,000 clones, around 86% of them seen only once. Sample: peripheral blood. The receptors shown here come from a man in his forties or fifties who had recovered from COVID-19.

The rearrangement links TRBV12-3 or TRBV12-4 to TRBJ2-1, with 9 bases fitting TRBD2. The CDR3 consists of 13 residues. J lost 9 bases, V lost 5 bases, and 5 bases had no gene match. The CDR3 sequence is CASSKGTSSEQFF. The CDR3 DNA is TGTGCCAGCAGTAAAGGGACTAGCTCTGAGCAGTTCTTC.

A single count supports this clone. The CDR3 sequence: CASSSLDREGHEQYF. CDR3 DNA sequence: TGTGCCAGCAGCTCTCTGGACAGGGAAGGACACGAGCAGTACTTC. The V and J genes are TRBV7-9 and TRBJ2-7; 8 bases fit TRBD1. Germline V gene lookup returns CDR1 SEHNR and CDR2 FQNEAQ (reference sequence). This CDR3 spans 15 amino acids. Trimming cost V 4 bases and J 5 bases; bases outside gene matches: 10.

The DNA of the CDR3 is TGTGCCAGCCTTACTAGCGGGACTTGGGCGCAGTATTTT. The encoded protein is CASLTSGTWAQYF. This rearrangement joins TRBV12-3 or TRBV12-4 to TRBJ2-3; the match to TRBD2 covers 10 bases. The CDR3 is made up of 13 amino acids. V lost 8 bases to trimming and J lost 10 bases; unmatched junction nucleotides: 9.

This chain uses TRBV19 with TRBJ1-1; D not certain. CDR1 is LNHDA and CDR2 is SQIVND in the germline V gene (reference sequence). The CDR3 contains 15 residues. Trimming cost V 6 bases and J 3 bases, with 17 bases left between them. The chain's CDR3 is CASREGMDGDTEAFF. CDR3 bases: TGTGCCAGTAGGGAGGGTATGGACGGGGACACTGAAGCTTTCTTT.

The J gene is TRBJ1-5, the V gene TRBV5-1; D is unclear. Trimming pared 2 bases from V and 7 bases from J, leaving 13 bases between. Germline lookup yields CDR1 SGHRS and CDR2 YFSETQ. CDR3 length: 14 amino acids. The CDR3 region is CASSLGGLGQPQHF. CDR3 coding DNA: TGCGCCAGCAGCTTAGGAGGGCTGGGACAGCCCCAGCATTTT. Together with reference TRBV5-1 and TRBJ1-5, the CDR3 gives the full variable domain: KAGVTQTPRYLIKTRGQQVTLSCSPISGHRSVSWYQQTPGQGLQFLFEYFSETQRNKGNFPGRFSGRQFSNSRSEMNVSTLELGDSALYLCASSLGGLGQPQHFGDGTRLSIL.

The chain has TRBV6-2 or TRBV6-3 and TRBJ2-2; D is perhaps TRBD2 (5 bases). This CDR3 is built from 16 residues. The germline V gene encodes CDR1 MNHEY and CDR2 SVGEGT. V was pared by 2 bases and J by 1 base, with 11 bases between. The chain's CDR3 is CASSYRGGGNTGELFF. DNA of the CDR3: TGTGCCAGCAGTTACCGTGGCGGAGGGAACACCGGGGAGCTGTTTTTT.

The chain employs TRBV5-1 and TRBJ2-3; D may be TRBD1 (5 bases). The CDR3 has 12 residues. Germline CDR1 is SGHRS and CDR2 is YFSETQ. Trimming shortened V by 0 bases and J by 6 bases, and 5 bases separated the two germline ends. DNA of the CDR3: TGCGCCAGCAGCTTGGGACAGGATACGCAGTATTTT. It translates to CASSLGQDTQYF.

The DNA for the CDR3 is TGTGCCAGCAGCCTTGAAGCAGGGTACGAGCAGTACTTC. Translation gives CASSLEAGYEQYF. The chain links TRBV6-5 to TRBJ2-7, with D perhaps matching TRBD1 (5 bases). The CDR3 extends over 13 amino acids. The germline V gene encodes CDR1 MNHEY and CDR2 SVGAGI. The V end lost 6 bases, the J end lost 4 bases, and 13 bases lay between the germline ends.

This chain links TRBV2 with TRBJ2-3, with TRBD2 matching 10 bases. The CDR3 totals 19 residues. Germline lookup yields CDR1 SNHLY and CDR2 FYNNEI. V trimming: 4 bases; J trimming: 0 bases; junction bases outside the gene matches: 13. In nucleotides, the CDR3 is TGTGCCAGCAGTGGGGACGGAGCGGGGGGGCTGGTAAGCACAGATACGCAGTATTTT. It translates to CASSGDGAGGLVSTDTQYF.

V usage is TRBV7-2 and J usage is TRBJ2-3; possibly TRBD1 for D (6 bases). Trimming left V 1 base short and J 1 base short, with 12 bases between. CDR1 and CDR2 (germline): SGHTA, FQGNSA. The CDR3 has 16 residues. Here the CDR3 DNA reads TGTGCCAGCAGCTTAGGGGGGCGACAGGGCACAGATACGCAGTATTTT. This translates into CASSLGGRQGTDTQYF.

This chain joins TRBV7-9 and TRBJ2-3, with D maybe TRBD2 (6 bases). The CDR3 is 16 amino acids. Trimming removed 6 bases at V and 0 bases at J, with 16 bases between. Germline V CDR1 and CDR2: SEHNR, FQNEAQ (reference sequence). The CDR3 protein is CASSSASVSSTDTQYF. The CDR3 bases are TGTGCCAGCAGTTCCGCTAGCGTCTCGAGCACAGATACGCAGTATTTT.

The V and J genes are TRBV20-1 and TRBJ2-1, with 10 bases matching TRBD2. The CDR3 is 15 amino acids. The V segment lost 3 bases and the J segment 2 bases; nucleotides outside the gene matches: 4. The germline V gene has CDR1 DFQATT and CDR2 SNEGSKA (reference sequence). In nucleotides, the CDR3 is TGCAGTGCTAGTGTTAGCGGGGGGCCCTACAATGAGCAGTTCTTC. Its protein is CSASVSGGPYNEQFF.

This clone was seen a single time. DNA for the CDR3: TGTGCCACCAGTGATTCGTGGGCCAATCAGCCCCAGCATTTT. Protein product: CATSDSWANQPQHF. The genes are TRBV24-1 and TRBJ1-5; D not certain. V was pared by 2 bases and J by 3 bases, with 7 bases between. The germline V gene has CDR1 KGHDR and CDR2 SFDVKD. CDR3 size: 14 residues.

The chain has TRBV9 and TRBJ2-1, with 9 positions matching TRBD1. The CDR3 extends over 15 amino acids. The V segment lost 4 bases and the J segment 8 bases; nucleotides outside the gene matches: 10. Germline CDR1 is SGDLS and CDR2 is YYNGEE. Here the CDR3 DNA reads TGTGCCAGCAGCCTGGAGCCGGGACAGGGCTATGAGCAGTTCTTC. Translated, it gives CASSLEPGQGYEQFF.